The T cell receptor beta chain under discussion was sequenced for a study of shared clonotypes between healthy human individuals. Investigators divided CD4+ cells into CD45RA+ naive and CD45RA-negative memory subsets. Concerning this clone: This same CDR3 is encoded by further DNA sequences in the sample.

As handled by the study authors: Junction-only sequences without quality scores were provided by ImmunoSEQ, so filtering was different. Measured with immunoSEQ multiplex PCR; TCRdb has only the in-frame clones, and not every one. That table furnishes V, J and clone size, whereas the DNA furnished D and trimming. The data hold a few million clones, with over 90% observed a single time. This receptor was taken from a man between 18 and 35 years old in good health. Some clones in this sample may be carry-over from other donors' samples. The sequencing sample was made of naive CD4+ T cells from PBMCs. Subset noted: CD45RA+ positively selected.

CDR3 bases: TGTGCCTGGAGTGTAGGGTTAGCGGGAGGCACAGATACGCAGTATTTT. Translated, it gives CAWSVGLAGGTDTQYF. The chain uses TRBV30 and TRBJ2-3; 9 bases are shared with TRBD2. The CDR3 spans 16 residues. CDR1 and CDR2 (germline): GTSNPN, SVGIG (reference sequence). Trimming removed 0 bases from V and 1 base from J; junction bases left unmatched: 5.